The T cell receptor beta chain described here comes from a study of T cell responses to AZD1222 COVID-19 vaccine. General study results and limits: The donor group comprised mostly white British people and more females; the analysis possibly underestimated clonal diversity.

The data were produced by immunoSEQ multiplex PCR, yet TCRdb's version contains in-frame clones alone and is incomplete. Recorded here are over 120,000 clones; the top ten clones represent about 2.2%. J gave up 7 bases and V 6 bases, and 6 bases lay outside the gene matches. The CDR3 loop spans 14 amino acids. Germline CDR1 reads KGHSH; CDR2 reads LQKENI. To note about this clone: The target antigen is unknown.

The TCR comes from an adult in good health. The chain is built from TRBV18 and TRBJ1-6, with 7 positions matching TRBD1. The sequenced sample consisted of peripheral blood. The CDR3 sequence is CASSQDRRNSPLHF. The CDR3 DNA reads TGTGCCAGCTCCCAGGACAGGCGGAATTCACCCCTCCACTTT.